One T cell receptor (beta chain) is described in this entry. Antigen specificity is unknown. Germline V CDR1 and CDR2: SEHNR, FQNEAQ (reference sequence). This CDR3 has 14 residues. V was clipped by 8 bases and J by 0 bases, with 8 bases between them. These data are taken from a study of T cells after yellow fever vaccination. At the level of the study: The fractions with low cell numbers were processed using SMART-Seq v4 Ultra Low Input.

A single record per CDR3 protein comes from TCRdb applying MiXCR to the 5' RACE reads. The sample gives about 580,000 distinct CDR3 sequences, less than 20% of which show up once; around a sixth is in the top ten. General observations from the study: In FACS-sorted repertoires, abundant clonotypes from the bulk population could appear as contaminants. Subsequent booster samples again held most clones from primary vaccination (96% CD4, approximately 86% CD8). A minor fraction of clonotypes spanned both CD4 and CD8 compartments.

This chain uses TRBV7-9 with TRBJ1-6; D is perhaps TRBD1 (5 bases). The sequenced sample was PBMCs, obtained about 5 days after the first yellow fever vaccination. This TCR was sampled from a man younger than 35 who received the YFV17D yellow fever vaccine. The CDR3: CASQGSSYNSPLHF. CDR3 in DNA: TGTGCCAGCCAGGGAAGCTCCTATAATTCACCCCTCCACTTT.